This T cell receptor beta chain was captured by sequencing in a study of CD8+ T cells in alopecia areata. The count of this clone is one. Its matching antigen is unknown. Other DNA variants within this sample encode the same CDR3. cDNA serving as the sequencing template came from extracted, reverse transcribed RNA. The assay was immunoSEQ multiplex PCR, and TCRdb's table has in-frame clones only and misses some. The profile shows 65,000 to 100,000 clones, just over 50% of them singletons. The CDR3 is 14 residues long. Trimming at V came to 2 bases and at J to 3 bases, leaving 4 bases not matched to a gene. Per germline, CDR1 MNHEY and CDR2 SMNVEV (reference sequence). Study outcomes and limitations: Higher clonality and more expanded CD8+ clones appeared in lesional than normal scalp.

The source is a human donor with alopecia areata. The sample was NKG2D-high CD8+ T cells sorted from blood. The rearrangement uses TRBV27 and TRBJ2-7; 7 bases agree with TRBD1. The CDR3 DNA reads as TGTGCCAGCAGTTTAAGGCAGGGGGTCTACGAGCAGTACTTC. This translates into CASSLRQGVYEQYF.